Sequencing of this TCR beta chain was carried out in a study of T cells in Graves' hyperthyroidism and ophthalmopathy. CDR3 length: 12 amino acids. CDR1 is SGHAT and CDR2 is FQDESV in the germline V gene (reference sequence). V gave up 8 bases and J gave up 3 bases, with 10 bases separating them. RNA transcripts were the template for amplifying TCR beta CDR3 regions. The primer set for the first-round RT-PCR of the TCR CDR3 was HTBI. TCRdb re-derived calls from the multiplex PCR reads in MiXCR, one entry per CDR3 protein. The sample has 600,000 to 800,000 distinct CDR3 sequences, approximately 36% seen once. With a duration under 2 months, the hyperthyroidism was newly diagnosed in patients aged 18 to 65. Used for diagnoses were clinical symptoms, serum thyroxine and TRAb, thyroid ultrasound and orbital computed tomography.

The sequence came from a middle-aged woman with Graves' hyperthyroidism. The rearrangement links TRBV11-1 to TRBJ1-2; D is uncertain. Sequences were obtained from blood. CDR3 nucleotide sequence: TGTGCCAGCCCTGGTGGAGACTATGGCTACACCTTC. This sequence encodes CASPGGDYGYTF. The whole variable domain, remainder taken from reference TRBV11-1 and TRBJ1-2, is EAEVAQSPRYKITEKSQAVAFWCDPISGHATLYWYRQILGQGPELLVQFQDESVVDDSQLPKDRFSAERLKGVDSTLKIQPAELGDSAMYLCASPGGDYGYTFGSGTRLTVV.